Each of the 31 T cell receptor beta chains below was sequenced from the same sample in a study of shared clonotypes between healthy human individuals. The repertoire was sequenced with immunoSEQ multiplex PCR; TCRdb's copy has only in-frame clones and lacks some. Of some 2,000,000 clones in the sample, 95% were seen once. Input material: naive CD4+ T cells sorted from blood. Specified subset: CD45RA+ positively selected. These receptors were collected from a man between 18 and 35 years old in good health.

This rearrangement joins TRBV6-6 to TRBJ2-7; perhaps TRBD1 as D (6 bases). CDR1 and CDR2 from the germline V gene are MNHNY and SVGAGI (reference sequence). With 8 bases removed from V and 4 bases from J, the gap between germline ends came to 15 bases. CDR3 size: 13 residues. The CDR3 region is CASQGNSLYEQYF. DNA of the CDR3: TGTGCCAGCCAGGGGAATTCACTTTACGAGCAGTACTTC.

V gene TRBV10-3 combines with J gene TRBJ2-7; 7 bases align to TRBD2. The CDR3 has 14 amino acids. V dropped 6 bases and J dropped 2; count of bases not matched to a gene: 7. Germline V gene sequence: CDR1 ENHRY, CDR2 SYGVKD. For the CDR3, the DNA is TGTGCCATCAGGGGAGGGACGGAAACCTACGAGCAGTACTTC. Its protein product is CAIRGGTETYEQYF.

The gene calls are TRBV6-1 and TRBJ1-1; the D is unclear. CDR1 is MNHNS and CDR2 is SASEGT in the germline V gene. V lost 4 bases and J 0 bases, leaving 15 bases between the germline ends. The CDR3 consists of 16 residues. In nucleotides, the CDR3 is TGTGCCAGCAGTGCTCGGGGTAGAGGGATGAACACTGAAGCTTTCTTT. Protein: CASSARGRGMNTEAFF.

Comments on this clone: A much larger clone differs from this one at a single base, so this may be a read error. The sample has other DNA sequences that encode this CDR3 too. The CDR3 bases are TGTGCCAGCAGCTTCGGGAACACTGAAGCTTTCTTT. This sequence encodes CASSFGNTEAFF. The genes are TRBV11-3 and TRBJ1-1; D not resolved. Trimming shortened V by 3 bases and J by 1 base, and 3 bases separated the two germline ends. Germline V gene sequence: CDR1 SGHNT, CDR2 YENEEA. This CDR3 has 12 amino acids. The variable domain in full, completed from reference TRBV11-3 and TRBJ1-1, reads EAGVVQSPRYKIIEKKQPVAFWCNPISGHNTLYWYLQNLGQGPELLIRYENEEAVDDSQLPKDRFSAERLKGVDSTLKIQPAELGDSAVYLCASSFGNTEAFFGQGTRLTVV.

CDR3: CASSLGGIQETQYF. Here the CDR3 DNA reads TGTGCCAGCAGCTTGGGCGGGATCCAAGAGACCCAGTACTTC. V usage is TRBV5-4 and J usage is TRBJ2-5, with D perhaps TRBD2 (6 bases). V lost 0 bases to trimming and J lost 1 base, with 7 bases between them. Germline V gives CDR1 SGHNT, CDR2 YYREEE (reference sequence). The CDR3 spans 14 residues.

The gene calls are TRBV6-5 and TRBJ2-7; possible D gene TRBD1, 5 bases. Trimming stripped 5 bases from V and 5 bases from J, with 13 bases between. This CDR3 comprises 13 residues. Looked up from germline, CDR1 is MNHEY and CDR2 is SVGAGI. Here the CDR3 DNA reads TGTGCCAGCAGTCAGCAGGGTCGGAACGAGCAGTACTTC. It yields the protein CASSQQGRNEQYF.

The V gene is TRBV6-6, the J gene TRBJ2-5; D is unresolved. In germline, CDR1 is MNHNY, CDR2 SVGAGI (reference sequence). The V gene lost 2 bases and the J gene lost 3 bases, with 7 bases spanning the gap. The CDR3 totals 13 residues. As DNA, the CDR3 is TGTGCCAGCAGTTACGCGGAAAAAGAGACCCAGTACTTC. It translates to CASSYAEKETQYF.

CDR3 in amino acids: CASSLGQYNEQFF. In DNA form, the CDR3 reads TGTGCCAGCTCACTGGGACAGTACAATGAGCAGTTCTTC. V and J are TRBV18 and TRBJ2-1, with 7 bases matching TRBD1. J was trimmed by 4 bases and V by 4 bases; bases with no gene match: 1. This CDR3 is built from 13 residues. The V gene's germline CDR1 is KGHSH and CDR2 LQKENI. The full variable domain, rest sourced from reference TRBV18 and TRBJ2-1, is NAGVMQNPRHLVRRRGQEARLRCSPMKGHSHVYWYRQLPEEGLKFMVYLQKENIIDESGMPKERFSAEFPKEGPSILRIQQVVRGDSAAYFCASSLGQYNEQFFGPGTRLTVL.

V and J are TRBV20-1 and TRBJ2-7, with D perhaps TRBD2 (6 bases). The CDR3 has 11 amino acids. Germline V gene data show CDR1 as DFQATT and CDR2 as SNEGSKA (reference sequence). Trimming left V 6 bases short and J 4 bases short, with 10 bases between. The CDR3 DNA reads TGCAGTGCGACTAGTACATACGAGCAGTACTTC. This gives the protein CSATSTYEQYF.

The rearrangement links TRBV2 to TRBJ2-5, with 12 positions matching TRBD1. Germline V gene lookup returns CDR1 SNHLY and CDR2 FYNNEI. The length of the CDR3 is 14 residues. The V and J ends lost 8 bases and 5 bases, in that order; junction bases with no gene match: 6. The CDR3 reads CASGDRGRGETQYF. The CDR3 DNA reads TGTGCCAGCGGGGACAGGGGGCGCGGGGAGACCCAGTACTTC.

The chain links TRBV4-2 to TRBJ2-7; 12 bases are a match to TRBD1. J gave up 4 bases and V 3 bases, and 7 bases lay outside the gene matches. Germline loops: CDR1 LGHNA, CDR2 YNFKEQ. The CDR3 has 16 amino acids. The CDR3 reads CASSQVSGQGAYEQYF. The CDR3 nucleotides are TGTGCCAGCAGCCAGGTGTCGGGACAGGGGGCGTACGAGCAGTACTTC.

The J gene is TRBJ1-3, the V gene TRBV30; D gene uncertain. With 2 bases removed from V and 4 bases from J, the gap between germline ends came to 3 bases. This CDR3 is 11 amino acids long. The germline V gene encodes CDR1 GTSNPN and CDR2 SVGIG (reference sequence). Here the CDR3 DNA reads TGTGCCTGGAGTCAAGGAAACACCATATATTTT. Encoded protein: CAWSQGNTIYF.

This clone was picked up one time. The CDR3: CASSRTGGPSNQPQHF. The DNA of the CDR3 is TGTGCCAGCAGTCGTACAGGGGGCCCTAGCAATCAGCCCCAGCATTTT. The rearrangement links TRBV28 to TRBJ1-5; 9 bases agree with TRBD1. CDR1 MDHEN and CDR2 SYDVKM come from the germline V gene. The CDR3 totals 16 residues. J was trimmed by 0 bases and V by 5 bases; bases with no gene match: 5.

This clone was observed a single time. Other DNA sequences of this sample code for an identical CDR3. The chain joins TRBV18 to TRBJ1-5; 8 bases line up with TRBD1. With V trimmed by 0 bases and J by 7 bases, 8 bases remained unmatched. Germline values: CDR1 KGHSH, CDR2 LQKENI. The CDR3 contains 16 residues. The chain's CDR3 is CASSPPGTGGIQPQHF. As DNA, the CDR3 is TGTGCCAGCTCACCACCAGGGACAGGCGGAATACAGCCCCAGCATTTT.

The chain links TRBV9 to TRBJ2-1, with a possible D match to TRBD2 (5 bases). Trimming shortened V by 4 bases and J by 1 base, and 15 bases separated the two germline ends. The CDR3 runs to 16 residues. Germline assignment: CDR1 SGDLS and CDR2 YYNGEE. This CDR3 reads CASSSGVVTSYNEQFF. For the CDR3, the DNA is TGTGCCAGCAGCTCCGGGGTGGTTACGTCCTACAATGAGCAGTTCTTC.

This chain joins TRBV5-1 and TRBJ2-7; TRBD2 might be the D (5 bases). Per the germline V gene, CDR1 is SGHRS and CDR2 is YFSETQ. The CDR3 length is 16 residues. V lost 4 bases and J lost 1, with 18 bases in between. The CDR3 protein is CASSRGREYGSYEQYF. CDR3 nucleotides: TGCGCCAGCAGCCGGGGAAGGGAGTATGGGTCCTACGAGCAGTACTTC.

The gene calls are TRBV5-1 and TRBJ1-2, with TRBD1 identical over 10 bases. The germline V gene encodes CDR1 SGHRS and CDR2 YFSETQ. The junction had 5 bases not matched to a gene; V was cut back by 0 bases and J by 6 bases. The CDR3 loop spans 15 amino acids. CDR3 in amino acids: CASSLAVGTGDGYTF. The CDR3 region has the DNA TGCGCCAGCAGCTTGGCGGTGGGGACAGGGGATGGCTACACCTTC.

The V gene is TRBV25-1, the J gene TRBJ2-1; 8 nucleotides line up with TRBD1. Germline lookup yields CDR1 MGHDK and CDR2 SYGVNS. V gave up 4 bases and J gave up 8 bases; unmatched junction bases: 10. The CDR3 totals 15 residues. The CDR3 region has the DNA TGTGCCAGCAGTGGGACCCTCGACAGGGGCGATGAGCAGTTCTTC. Its translation is CASSGTLDRGDEQFF.

This clone was picked up a small number of times. In nucleotides, the CDR3 is TGTGCCAGTAGTCACACTGCGAATAGCAATCAGCCCCAGCATTTT. It yields the protein CASSHTANSNQPQHF. V is TRBV19 and J is TRBJ1-5; D ambiguous. In germline, CDR1 is LNHDA, CDR2 SQIVND (reference sequence). The V gene lost 5 bases and the J gene lost 0 bases, with 11 bases spanning the gap. The CDR3 is 15 amino acids.

The chain joins TRBV12-5 to TRBJ1-1, with D unresolved. The ends were cut back, 0 bases at V and 4 bases at J, with 12 bases in the middle. In germline, CDR1 is LGHNT, CDR2 FRNRAP. The CDR3 has 15 amino acids. CDR3 in amino acids: CASGLVMGIRTEAFF. DNA for the CDR3: TGTGCTAGTGGTTTGGTAATGGGTATCCGCACTGAAGCTTTCTTT.

This clone occurred a few times. The chain links TRBV28 to TRBJ1-6; TRBD1 is a possible D gene (5 bases). This CDR3 has 14 residues. The germline V and J ends were trimmed by 6 bases and 7 bases, with 13 bases remaining between them. CDR1 is MDHEN and CDR2 is SYDVKM in the germline V gene. CDR3 loop: CASSLPGNNSPLHF. In DNA, the CDR3 is TGTGCCAGCAGCCTTCCAGGGAACAATTCACCCCTCCACTTT.

This chain uses TRBV9 with TRBJ1-4; no reliable D call. Trimming cost V 3 bases and J 7 bases, with 13 bases left between them. The CDR3 totals 14 residues. Germline V gene data show CDR1 as SGDLS and CDR2 as YYNGEE. This chain's CDR3 is CASSATASSEKLFF. In DNA, the CDR3 is TGTGCCAGCAGCGCGACGGCCTCTAGTGAAAAACTGTTTTTT.

The chain uses TRBV27 and TRBJ1-2; 9 bases agree with TRBD1. Germline assignment: CDR1 MNHEY and CDR2 SMNVEV (reference sequence). V lost 2 bases, J lost 6 bases, and 13 bases stayed unmatched. This CDR3 is 17 amino acids long. CDR3 amino acids: CASSLKGIGDRVHGYTF. DNA of the CDR3: TGTGCCAGCAGTTTAAAAGGGATTGGGGACAGGGTCCATGGCTACACCTTC.

The CDR3 loop is CAISVGPMNTEAFF. For the CDR3, the DNA is TGTGCCATCAGTGTTGGACCGATGAACACTGAAGCTTTCTTT. The V gene is TRBV10-3, the J gene TRBJ1-1, with unresolved D. Germline loops: CDR1 ENHRY, CDR2 SYGVKD. The CDR3 loop spans 14 amino acids. Trimming shortened V by 4 bases and J by 0 bases, and 9 bases separated the two germline ends.

The sample holds one count of this clone. The gene calls are TRBV29-1 and TRBJ1-1; D unclear. CDR1 SQVTM and CDR2 ANQGSEA come from the germline V gene. V shed 6 bases and J shed 1 base, with 9 bases lying between them. The CDR3 consists of 12 residues. The CDR3 DNA reads as TGCAGCGTGACCTCGGGGAACACTGAAGCTTTCTTT. This gives the protein CSVTSGNTEAFF. Variable domain in full (rest from reference TRBV29-1 and TRBJ1-1): SAVISQKPSRDICQRGTSLTIQCQVDSQVTMMFWYRQQPGQSLTLIATANQGSEATYESGFVIDKFPISRPNLTFSTLTVSNMSPEDSSIYLCSVTSGNTEAFFGQGTRLTVV.

The chain is built from TRBV11-3 and TRBJ2-1, with 10 bases that match TRBD2. Germline CDR1 and CDR2: SGHNT and YENEEA. Losses at the gene ends were 5 bases for V and 9 bases for J; bases not matched to a gene: 7. The CDR3 extends over 14 amino acids. In DNA, the CDR3 is TGTGCCAGCAGCAGGCTAGCGGGAGAGGGTGAGCAGTTCTTC. Amino acid sequence: CASSRLAGEGEQFF.

The gene calls are TRBV5-1 and TRBJ1-1; D gene uncertain. The V end was cut by 4 bases, the J end by 2 bases, with 21 bases between. The germline V gene encodes CDR1 SGHRS and CDR2 YFSETQ. This CDR3 comprises 17 residues. The CDR3 coding sequence is TGCGCCAGCAGCCCCCGGGAGCTGTCGGTGGGAAACACTGAAGCTTTCTTT. Its protein is CASSPRELSVGNTEAFF. Full variable domain (outside the CDR3, taken from reference TRBV5-1 and TRBJ1-1): KAGVTQTPRYLIKTRGQQVTLSCSPISGHRSVSWYQQTPGQGLQFLFEYFSETQRNKGNFPGRFSGRQFSNSRSEMNVSTLELGDSALYLCASSPRELSVGNTEAFFGQGTRLTVV.

The chain is built from TRBV4-3 and TRBJ1-1; D not certain. Per the germline V gene, CDR1 is LGHNA and CDR2 is YSLEER. The CDR3 has 14 residues. Trimming stripped 3 bases from V and 2 bases from J, with 10 bases between. The CDR3 DNA is TGCGCCAGCAGCCAGACCTTAGGAAACACTGAAGCTTTCTTT. Protein product: CASSQTLGNTEAFF.

The chain links TRBV5-6 to TRBJ2-5, with 8 positions matching TRBD2. The V segment lost 1 base and the J segment 1 base; nucleotides outside the gene matches: 3. Germline CDR1 SGHDT, CDR2 YYEEEE. The CDR3 totals 15 residues. The CDR3 DNA reads as TGTGCCAGCAGCTTGTCACTAGCGGCCCAAGAGACCCAGTACTTC. As protein: CASSLSLAAQETQYF.

The chain links TRBV5-5 to TRBJ2-7; 7 nucleotides match TRBD1. The junction had 7 bases not matched to a gene; V was cut back by 4 bases and J by 3 bases. From germline, CDR1 is SGHKS and CDR2 YYEKEE (reference sequence). The CDR3 runs 14 residues. CDR3 amino acids: CASSQGDTIYEQYF. DNA of the CDR3: TGTGCCAGCAGCCAGGGGGATACCATCTACGAGCAGTACTTC.

V is TRBV27 and J is TRBJ2-3, with D possibly being TRBD1 (6 bases). The CDR3 sequence is 14 residues long. CDR1 is MNHEY and CDR2 is SMNVEV in the germline V gene (reference sequence). V shed 5 bases and J shed 5 bases, with 14 bases lying between them. The DNA of the CDR3 is TGTGCCAGCAGTCGTGGGGGCCGAGGAGATACGCAGTATTTT. This encodes CASSRGGRGDTQYF.